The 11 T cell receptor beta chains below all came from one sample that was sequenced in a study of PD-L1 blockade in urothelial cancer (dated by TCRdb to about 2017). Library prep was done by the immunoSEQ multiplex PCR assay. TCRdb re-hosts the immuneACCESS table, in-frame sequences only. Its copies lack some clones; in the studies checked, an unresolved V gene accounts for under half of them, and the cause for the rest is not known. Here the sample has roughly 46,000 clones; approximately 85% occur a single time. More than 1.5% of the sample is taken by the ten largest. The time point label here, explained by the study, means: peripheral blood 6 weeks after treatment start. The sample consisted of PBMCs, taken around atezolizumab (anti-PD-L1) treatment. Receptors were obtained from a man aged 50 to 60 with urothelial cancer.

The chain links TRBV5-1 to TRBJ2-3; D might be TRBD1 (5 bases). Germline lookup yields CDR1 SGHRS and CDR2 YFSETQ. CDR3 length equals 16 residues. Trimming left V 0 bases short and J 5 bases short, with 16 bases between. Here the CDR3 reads CASSLEETVRRDTQYF. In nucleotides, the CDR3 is TGCGCCAGCAGCTTGGAGGAGACAGTGAGGAGAGATACGCAGTATTTT.

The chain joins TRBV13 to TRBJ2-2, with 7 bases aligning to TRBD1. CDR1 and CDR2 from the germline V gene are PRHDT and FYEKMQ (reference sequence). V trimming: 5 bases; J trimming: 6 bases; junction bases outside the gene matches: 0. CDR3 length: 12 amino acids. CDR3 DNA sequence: TGTGCCAGCAGCAGGGGGCCCGGGGAGCTGTTTTTT. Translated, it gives CASSRGPGELFF.

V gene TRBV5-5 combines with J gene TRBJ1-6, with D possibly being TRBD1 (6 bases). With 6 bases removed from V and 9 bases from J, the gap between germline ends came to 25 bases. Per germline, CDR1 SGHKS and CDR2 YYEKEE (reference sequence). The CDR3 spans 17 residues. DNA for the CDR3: TGTGCCAGCACCCTTTTTTCCGGGGGGGGCACCAGTTCACCCCTCCACTTT. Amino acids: CASTLFSGGGTSSPLHF. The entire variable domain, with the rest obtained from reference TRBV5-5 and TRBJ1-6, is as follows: DAGVTQSPTHLIKTRGQQVTLRCSPISGHKSVSWYQQVLGQGPQFIFQYYEKEERGRGNFPDRFSARQFPNYSSELNVNALLLGDSALYLCASTLFSGGGTSSPLHFGNGTRLTVT.

CDR3 in amino acids: CASSYGTGGDIQYF. CDR3 nucleotide sequence: TGCGCCAGCAGTTATGGGACAGGGGGCGACATTCAGTACTTC. V is TRBV4-1 and J is TRBJ2-4, with TRBD1 matching 12 bases. The CDR3 runs to 14 residues. V gave up 6 bases and J gave up 8 bases; unmatched junction bases: 5. CDR1 is MGHRA, CDR2 YSYEKL, per germline.

The CDR3 nucleotides are TGTGCCAGCAGCCAAGCAGGGGGCGCGACAGATACGCAGTATTTT. It yields the protein CASSQAGGATDTQYF. This chain connects TRBV16 to TRBJ2-3, with 8 bases lining up with TRBD1. V shed 2 bases, J shed 3 bases, and the junction held 4 bases outside the gene matches. CDR3 length: 15 residues. CDR1 is KGHSY, CDR2 FQNENV, per germline.

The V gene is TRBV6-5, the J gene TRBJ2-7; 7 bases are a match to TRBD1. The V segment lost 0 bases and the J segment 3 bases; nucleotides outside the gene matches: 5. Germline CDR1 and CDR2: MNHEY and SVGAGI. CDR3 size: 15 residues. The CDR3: CASSYSWDRDYEQYF. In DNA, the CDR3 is TGTGCCAGCAGTTACTCGTGGGACAGAGACTACGAGCAGTACTTC.

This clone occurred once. Here the CDR3 reads CASIKVQGHTGELFF. In nucleotides, the CDR3 is TGTGCCAGCATCAAGGTGCAGGGTCACACCGGGGAGCTGTTTTTT. The chain carries TRBV19 and TRBJ2-2; tentative D call: TRBD1 (5 bases). Trimming removed 9 bases at V and 3 bases at J, with 17 bases between. CDR3 size: 15 residues. Germline V gene lookup returns CDR1 LNHDA and CDR2 SQIVND (reference sequence).

The CDR3 region has the DNA TGTGCCAGCAGTTTATGGGGCGGTAGGGCCCAGTACTTC. Protein sequence: CASSLWGGRAQYF. This sequence joins TRBV27 and TRBJ2-5; D perhaps matches TRBD1 (5 bases). Germline V gene sequence: CDR1 MNHEY, CDR2 SMNVEV (reference sequence). The CDR3 consists of 13 residues. Trimming removed 1 base from V and 9 bases from J, with 12 bases in between.

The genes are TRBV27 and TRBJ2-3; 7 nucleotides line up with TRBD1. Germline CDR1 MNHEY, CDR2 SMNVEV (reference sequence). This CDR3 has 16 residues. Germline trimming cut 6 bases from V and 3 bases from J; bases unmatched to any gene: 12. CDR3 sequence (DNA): TGTGCCAGCAGCTCATCGCAGGGACAGTCAACAGATACGCAGTATTTT. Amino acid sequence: CASSSSQGQSTDTQYF.

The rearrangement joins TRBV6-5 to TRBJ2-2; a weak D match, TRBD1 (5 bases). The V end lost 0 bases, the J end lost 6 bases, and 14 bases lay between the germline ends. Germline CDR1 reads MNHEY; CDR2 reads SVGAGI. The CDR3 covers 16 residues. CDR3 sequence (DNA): TGTGCCAGCAGTTACTCGCCCGGCAGGGTCGCCGGGGAGCTGTTTTTT. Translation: CASSYSPGRVAGELFF.

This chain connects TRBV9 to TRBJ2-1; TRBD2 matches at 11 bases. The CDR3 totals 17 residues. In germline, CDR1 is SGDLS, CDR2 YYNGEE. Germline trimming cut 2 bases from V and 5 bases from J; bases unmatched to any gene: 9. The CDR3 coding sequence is TGTGCCAGCAGCGTCACCTCGACTAGCGGGACCGACAATGAGCAGTTCTTC. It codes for CASSVTSTSGTDNEQFF.